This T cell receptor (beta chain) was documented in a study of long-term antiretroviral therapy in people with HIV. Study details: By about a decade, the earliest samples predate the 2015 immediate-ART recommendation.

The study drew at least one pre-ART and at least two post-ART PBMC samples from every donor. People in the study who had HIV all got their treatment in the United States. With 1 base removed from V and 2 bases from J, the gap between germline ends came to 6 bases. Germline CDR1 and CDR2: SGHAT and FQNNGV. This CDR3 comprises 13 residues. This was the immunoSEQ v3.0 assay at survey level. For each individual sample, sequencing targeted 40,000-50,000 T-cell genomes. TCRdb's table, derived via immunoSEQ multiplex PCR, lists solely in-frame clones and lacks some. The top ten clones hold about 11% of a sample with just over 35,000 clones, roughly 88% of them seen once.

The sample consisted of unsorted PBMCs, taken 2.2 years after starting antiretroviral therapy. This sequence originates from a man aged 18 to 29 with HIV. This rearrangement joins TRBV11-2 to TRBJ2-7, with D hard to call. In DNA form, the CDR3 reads TGTGCCAGCAGCTTAGGGTCCCCCTACGAGCAGTACTTC. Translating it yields CASSLGSPYEQYF.